This TCR beta chain was documented in a study of shared clonotypes between healthy human individuals. Overall study context: The cohort had a couple of women and three men, ages 18 to 49.

The study, taken as a whole, reports: Sequencing of the sorted subsets was shown by rarefaction to be incomplete despite large depth. Few donors restricted represented genetic and exposure-history diversity.

Over several immunoSEQ plates, each subset's genomic DNA was distributed in even portions. Repertoires were generated with immunoSEQ multiplex PCR, while TCRdb's copy carries only in-frame clones and drops some. Here the sample spans hundreds of thousands of clones, around 96% being singletons. Germline V gives CDR1 MDHEN, CDR2 SYDVKM. J gave up 7 bases and V 1 base, and 9 bases lay outside the gene matches. The length of the CDR3 is 15 residues. In regard to this clone: Its matching antigen is unknown.

Naive CD8 cells lacked CD45RO, underwent positive selection for CCR7 and left out terminally differentiated effector memory CD45RA+ cells. The chain has TRBV28 and TRBJ1-2; 7 bases align to TRBD1. The TCR originated in a woman aged 25 to 45 in good health. What was sequenced was naive CD8+ T cells sorted from blood. The CDR3 nucleotides read TGTGCCAGCAGTTTATACAGGGGTCTCGCTACTGGCTACACCTTC. Translating gives CASSLYRGLATGYTF.